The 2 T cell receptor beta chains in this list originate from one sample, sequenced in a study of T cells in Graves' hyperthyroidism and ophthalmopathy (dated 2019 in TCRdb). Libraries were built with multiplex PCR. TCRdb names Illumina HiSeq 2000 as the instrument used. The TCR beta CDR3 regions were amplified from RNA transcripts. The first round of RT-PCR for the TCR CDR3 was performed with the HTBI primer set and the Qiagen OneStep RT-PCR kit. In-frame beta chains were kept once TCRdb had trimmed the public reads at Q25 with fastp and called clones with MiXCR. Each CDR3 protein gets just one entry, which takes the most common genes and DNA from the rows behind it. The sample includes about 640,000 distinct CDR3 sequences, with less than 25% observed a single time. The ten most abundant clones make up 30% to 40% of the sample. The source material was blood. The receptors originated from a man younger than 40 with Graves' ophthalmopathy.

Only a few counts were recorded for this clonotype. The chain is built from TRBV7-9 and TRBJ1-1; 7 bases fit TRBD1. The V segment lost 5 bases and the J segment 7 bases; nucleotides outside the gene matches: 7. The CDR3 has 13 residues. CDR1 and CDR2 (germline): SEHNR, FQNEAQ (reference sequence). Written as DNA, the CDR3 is TGTGCCAGCAGCCGGACAGGTATAATTGAAGCTTTCTTT. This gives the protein CASSRTGIIEAFF.

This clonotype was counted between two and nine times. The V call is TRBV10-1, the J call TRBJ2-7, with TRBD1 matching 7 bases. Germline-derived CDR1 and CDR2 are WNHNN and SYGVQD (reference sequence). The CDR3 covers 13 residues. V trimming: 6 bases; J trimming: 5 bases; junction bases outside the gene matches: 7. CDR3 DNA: TGCGCCAGCAGCACCGGGACAGTTGACGAGCAGTACTTC. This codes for CASSTGTVDEQYF.